This TCR beta chain was sequenced during a study of T cell clonality in common variable immunodeficiency. Ten or more counts support this clone. The read halts 3 residues ahead of the CDR3 end, with the missing end drawn from the germline J gene. This CDR3 has 16 residues. Looked up from germline, CDR1 is SGHNT and CDR2 is YYREEE (reference sequence). J was trimmed by 3 bases and V by 4 bases; bases with no gene match: 9. Equal genomic DNA amounts from CVID and control samples were sequenced. The table came from immunoSEQ multiplex PCR; TCRdb's copy has only in-frame clones and leaves some out. Singletons are absent from the sample, which has around 55,000 clones.

The clonotype was recovered from a person between 18 and 75 years old in good health. This chain connects TRBV5-4 to TRBJ1-1; 10 nucleotides match TRBD1. The sequencing sample was made of peripheral blood mononuclear cells. The CDR3 sequence is CASSTRDRGAHTEAFF. Incomplete CDR3 DNA: TGTGCCAGCAGCACCCGGGACAGGGGCGCGCACACTGAA. Combining the CDR3 with reference TRBV5-4 and TRBJ1-1 gives the whole variable domain ETGVTQSPTHLIKTRGQQVTLRCSSQSGHNTVSWYQQALGQGPQFIFQYYREEENGRGNFPPRFSGLQFPNYSSELNVNALELDDSALYLCASSTRDRGAHTEAFFGQGTRLTVV.